Listed here are 31 T cell receptor beta chains from one sample, sequenced in a study of cytomegalovirus exposure and HLA in healthy donors. Use of 60 Vbeta and 13 Jbeta primers characterized the PCR. Using immunoSEQ multiplex PCR, the repertoire was profiled, and TCRdb retains in-frame clones only, with some absent. The sample holds hundreds of thousands of clones, over 80% seen once. The sample taken for sequencing was PBMCs. The receptor source for this set is a man in his forties or fifties in good health and CMV-seropositive.

The chain links TRBV11-1 to TRBJ1-1, with D uncertain. Per the germline V gene, CDR1 is SGHAT and CDR2 is FQDESV (reference sequence). V lost 5 bases and J lost 3, with 7 bases in between. The CDR3 runs 12 residues. In nucleotides, the CDR3 is TGTGCCAGCAGCCCTCGGGACACTGAAGCTTTCTTT. It codes for CASSPRDTEAFF.

This chain joins TRBV15 and TRBJ2-3; a possible D gene is TRBD1 (6 bases). Germline values: CDR1 LNHNV, CDR2 YYDKDF (reference sequence). There are 17 residues in the CDR3. The V end was cut by 2 bases, the J end by 4 bases, with 19 bases between. The CDR3 spells CATSRTRTAPGADTQYF. The CDR3 region has the DNA TGTGCCACCAGCAGAACTCGGACAGCCCCGGGCGCAGATACGCAGTATTTT.

In its sample, this clone was seen a few times. The gene calls are TRBV19 and TRBJ2-7; 7 bases agree with TRBD2. Germline V gives CDR1 LNHDA, CDR2 SQIVND (reference sequence). The CDR3 sequence is 13 residues long. The V and J ends lost 1 base and 3 bases, in that order; junction bases with no gene match: 0. The CDR3 here is CASSIAGGYEQYV. DNA for the CDR3: TGTGCCAGTAGTATAGCGGGAGGCTACGAGCAGTACGTC.

J is TRBJ1-6 and V is TRBV30; D is ambiguous. Per the germline V gene, CDR1 is GTSNPN and CDR2 is SVGIG (reference sequence). CDR3 size: 15 residues. The ends were cut back, 2 bases at V and 0 bases at J, with 8 bases in the middle. DNA for the CDR3: TGTGCCTGGAGTTTGATGAGCTCCTATAATTCACCCCTCCACTTT. Translating it yields CAWSLMSSYNSPLHF.

The chain couples TRBV5-1 to TRBJ1-2; TRBD1 matches 7 bases. This CDR3 has 12 residues. J lost 6 bases, V lost 2 bases, and 1 base had no gene match. Germline V gives CDR1 SGHRS, CDR2 YFSETQ. The CDR3, as DNA: TGCGCCAGCAGCTTCGGGACAGATGGCTACACCTTC. Its translation: CASSFGTDGYTF. Supplemented by reference TRBV5-1 and TRBJ1-2, the full variable domain reads KAGVTQTPRYLIKTRGQQVTLSCSPISGHRSVSWYQQTPGQGLQFLFEYFSETQRNKGNFPGRFSGRQFSNSRSEMNVSTLELGDSALYLCASSFGTDGYTFGSGTRLTVV.

This clone appeared a few times. The chain combines TRBV7-2 with TRBJ1-1; 11 bases line up with TRBD1. CDR1 and CDR2 (germline): SGHTA, FQGNSA. The CDR3 contains 16 residues. J gave up 6 bases and V 5 bases, and 11 bases lay outside the gene matches. CDR3 sequence reads: CASSLRTGGAVAEAFF. In nucleotides, the CDR3 is TGTGCCAGCAGCCTACGGACAGGGGGCGCGGTGGCTGAAGCTTTCTTT.

The chain joins TRBV9 to TRBJ2-5; D might be TRBD2 (7 bases). V dropped 3 bases and J dropped 4 bases, with 16 bases sitting between them. Germline values: CDR1 SGDLS, CDR2 YYNGEE. CDR3 size: 15 residues. The CDR3 loop is CASSARPRGAETQYF. DNA of the CDR3: TGTGCCAGCAGCGCCCGACCACGGGGGGCAGAGACCCAGTACTTC.

The rearrangement joins TRBV6-5 to TRBJ1-2; D is possibly TRBD1 (6 bases). CDR3 length: 11 residues. Germline loops: CDR1 MNHEY, CDR2 SVGAGI. Trimming shortened V by 7 bases and J by 5 bases, and 8 bases separated the two germline ends. The CDR3 reads CASTQGYGYTF. The CDR3 coding sequence is TGTGCCAGCACCCAGGGGTATGGCTACACCTTC.

The genes are TRBV6-5 and TRBJ1-1, with D perhaps matching TRBD1 (6 bases). V was trimmed by 8 bases and J by 1 base, leaving 14 bases between them. The CDR3 runs to 14 residues. Per the germline V gene, CDR1 is MNHEY and CDR2 is SVGAGI. Written as DNA, the CDR3 is TGTGCCAGCTTTTCTCAGGGACAGAACACTGAAGCTTTCTTT. Its translation: CASFSQGQNTEAFF.

This clone was counted a single time. V usage is TRBV5-1 and J usage is TRBJ2-7; 12 bases align to TRBD2. The trim removed 4 bases at V and 3 bases at J, leaving 5 bases unmatched. The CDR3 has 15 amino acids. Germline lookup yields CDR1 SGHRS and CDR2 YFSETQ. The CDR3 sequence is CASSGGTSGLYEQYF. For the CDR3, the DNA is TGCGCCAGCAGCGGCGGGACTAGCGGGCTCTACGAGCAGTACTTC. The full variable domain, with the rest looked up from reference TRBV5-1 and TRBJ2-7, is KAGVTQTPRYLIKTRGQQVTLSCSPISGHRSVSWYQQTPGQGLQFLFEYFSETQRNKGNFPGRFSGRQFSNSRSEMNVSTLELGDSALYLCASSGGTSGLYEQYFGPGTRLTVT.

J is TRBJ2-3 and V is TRBV5-1; D possibly corresponds to TRBD2 (6 bases). Germline V gene sequence: CDR1 SGHRS, CDR2 YFSETQ. This CDR3 is built from 14 residues. V lost 4 bases and J 2 bases, leaving 11 bases between the germline ends. As DNA, the CDR3 is TGCGCCAGCAGCGGGGGGACTTACACAGATACGCAGTATTTT. Protein product: CASSGGTYTDTQYF.

The chain employs TRBV29-1 and TRBJ1-2; no firm D call. Germline V gene sequence: CDR1 SQVTM, CDR2 ANQGSEA. Trimming took off 4 bases at V and 8 bases at J, with 14 bases between the two ends. The CDR3 loop spans 12 amino acids. This chain's CDR3 is CSVVVQEGGYTF. DNA for the CDR3: TGCAGCGTTGTGGTCCAGGAGGGCGGCTACACCTTC.

V and J are TRBV7-6 and TRBJ2-3; TRBD2 matches at 8 bases. V shed 1 base and J 2 bases; nucleotides not matched to a gene: 8. The CDR3 has 17 residues. Germline assignment: CDR1 SGHVS and CDR2 FNYEAQ. The CDR3 nucleotides read TGTGCCAGCAGCTTAGGGACTAGCTCCACTTACACAGATACGCAGTATTTT. Protein: CASSLGTSSTYTDTQYF.

With respect to this clone: Within the sample, other DNA sequences also encode this same CDR3. This rearrangement joins TRBV27 to TRBJ1-1; 8 bases line up with TRBD1. This CDR3 is 14 amino acids long. The ends lost 2 bases at V and 1 base at J; junction bases unmatched: 0. Germline V gene sequence: CDR1 MNHEY, CDR2 SMNVEV (reference sequence). The CDR3 here is CASSLQGANTEAFF. The CDR3 region has the DNA TGTGCCAGCAGTTTACAGGGGGCGAACACTGAAGCTTTCTTT.

The genes are TRBV7-8 and TRBJ2-7, with D perhaps TRBD2 (7 bases). This CDR3 spans 14 amino acids. With 9 bases removed from V and 3 bases from J, the gap between germline ends came to 18 bases. The germline V gene encodes CDR1 SGHVS and CDR2 FQNEAQ. CDR3 in amino acids: CASSAGGPGYEQYV. Written as DNA, the CDR3 is TGTGCCAGTTCGGCCGGGGGGCCGGGCTACGAGCAGTACGTC.

The chain couples TRBV7-2 to TRBJ1-5, with 8 bases fitting TRBD1. Germline values: CDR1 SGHTA, CDR2 FQGNSA. The CDR3 consists of 14 residues. With 1 base clipped from V and 7 bases from J, the junction kept 3 bases outside the gene matches. CDR3 bases: TGTGCCAGCAGCTTAGAGACAGGGGTCCAGCCCCAGCATTTT. It codes for CASSLETGVQPQHF.

In its sample, this clone was seen once. V is TRBV9 and J is TRBJ2-4, with TRBD2 matching 7 bases. This CDR3 spans 15 amino acids. V trimming: 3 bases; J trimming: 8 bases; junction bases outside the gene matches: 11. CDR1 and CDR2 (germline): SGDLS, YYNGEE. The CDR3 sequence: CASSAAGDRPDIQYF. The CDR3 bases are TGTGCCAGCAGCGCCGCGGGAGACCGCCCGGACATTCAGTACTTC.

The genes are TRBV6-1 and TRBJ1-2; TRBD1 agrees at 9 bases. The germline V gene encodes CDR1 MNHNS and CDR2 SASEGT. This CDR3 has 15 residues. V was pared by 2 bases and J by 5 bases, with 6 bases of the junction left unmatched. CDR3 loop: CASSEKGQGLYGYTF. The DNA for the CDR3 is TGTGCCAGCAGTGAAAAGGGACAGGGTCTTTATGGCTACACCTTC.

CDR3 DNA sequence: TGTGCCAGCAGACGTGGGACAGTCAACACCGGGGAGCTGTTTTTT. Its protein is CASRRGTVNTGELFF. This chain links TRBV7-3 with TRBJ2-2, with 7 nucleotides matching TRBD1. The CDR3 sequence is 15 residues long. CDR1 is SGHTA and CDR2 is FQGTGA in the germline V gene. The V gene end was trimmed by 6 bases and the J gene end by 2 bases; junction bases not matched to a gene: 6.

The chain combines TRBV9 with TRBJ2-2; D not resolved. The germline V gene encodes CDR1 SGDLS and CDR2 YYNGEE. V lost 0 bases, J lost 3 bases, and 9 bases lay in between. The CDR3 is made up of 15 amino acids. The CDR3 DNA follows: TGTGCCAGCAGCGTAGACGGGTCGGACACCGGGGAGCTGTTTTTT. Encoded protein: CASSVDGSDTGELFF.

V is TRBV30 and J is TRBJ2-1; 9 bases map to TRBD1. The junction had 10 bases not matched to a gene; V was cut back by 4 bases and J by 9 bases. The CDR3 contains 14 residues. Germline values: CDR1 GTSNPN, CDR2 SVGIG (reference sequence). Written as DNA, the CDR3 is TGTGCCTGGACCCGGGACAGGGTAAGAGGTGAGCAGTTCTTC. It translates to CAWTRDRVRGEQFF.

There are a few counts of this clone. J is TRBJ1-2 and V is TRBV6-4, with 7 bases aligning to TRBD1. CDR1 is MRHNA, CDR2 SNTAGT, per germline. Germline trimming cut 5 bases from V and 6 bases from J; bases unmatched to any gene: 9. The CDR3 spans 14 residues. The CDR3 reads CASSSKGAWNGYTF. The CDR3 coding sequence is TGTGCCAGCAGTAGTAAGGGGGCGTGGAATGGCTACACCTTC.

The V and J genes are TRBV27 and TRBJ2-5, with 9 bases aligning to TRBD2. The CDR3 length is 17 residues. CDR1 is MNHEY, CDR2 SMNVEV, per germline (reference sequence). V lost 2 bases, J lost 6 bases, and 13 bases stayed unmatched. Here the CDR3 DNA reads TGTGCCAGCAGTTTAAGGTACCCCGGGACTAGCATACAGACCCAGTACTTC. Protein product: CASSLRYPGTSIQTQYF.

The chain employs TRBV27 and TRBJ2-2; D may be TRBD2 (6 bases). This CDR3 contains 14 residues. The V end lost 6 bases, the J end lost 13 bases, and 21 bases lay between the germline ends. CDR1 is MNHEY, CDR2 SMNVEV, per germline (reference sequence). The CDR3 sequence is CASRSAGKLMGLFF. The DNA of the CDR3 is TGTGCCAGCAGATCCGCGGGAAAGCTTATGGGGCTGTTTTTT.

V gene TRBV6-1 combines with J gene TRBJ2-5, with TRBD2 matching over 8 bases. The CDR3 totals 14 residues. Germline V gene sequence: CDR1 MNHNS, CDR2 SASEGT. The J segment lost 4 bases and the V segment lost 6 bases, leaving 7 bases of the junction unmatched. This chain's CDR3 is CASRAGTSIETQYF. In nucleotides, the CDR3 is TGTGCCAGCAGGGCAGGGACTAGTATAGAGACCCAGTACTTC.

J is TRBJ2-7 and V is TRBV27; D may be TRBD2 (6 bases). The length of the CDR3 is 14 residues. Per germline, CDR1 MNHEY and CDR2 SMNVEV (reference sequence). Trimming took 4 bases from V and 2 from J, leaving 12 bases between them. This CDR3 is CASSSGVSAYEQYV. CDR3 bases: TGTGCCAGCAGTTCGGGGGTCTCCGCCTACGAGCAGTACGTC.

This CDR3 reads CASSLVWVGGNEQFF. CDR3 DNA sequence: TGTGCCAGCAGCTTGGTTTGGGTGGGAGGCAATGAGCAGTTCTTC. This chain uses TRBV7-9 with TRBJ2-1, with D maybe TRBD2 (6 bases). The germline gives CDR1 SEHNR, CDR2 FQNEAQ (reference sequence). V was cut by 3 bases and J by 6 bases, with 15 bases left in between. The CDR3 covers 15 residues.

The gene calls are TRBV7-9 and TRBJ2-1; a weak D match, TRBD1 (5 bases). This CDR3 region has 16 residues. The ends were cut back, 1 base at V and 8 bases at J, with 18 bases in the middle. Germline V gene lookup returns CDR1 SEHNR and CDR2 FQNEAQ (reference sequence). CDR3: CASSLGRGLGYDEQFF. CDR3 DNA: TGTGCCAGCAGCTTAGGAAGGGGCCTAGGGTATGATGAGCAGTTCTTC.

V is TRBV13 and J is TRBJ2-2, with no clear D. CDR3 length: 15 amino acids. CDR1 and CDR2 from the germline V gene are PRHDT and FYEKMQ (reference sequence). The V and J ends lost 1 base and 6 bases respectively, with 12 bases between them. The CDR3: CASSLAGLYSGELFF. In DNA form, the CDR3 reads TGTGCCAGCAGCTTAGCAGGTCTCTATTCCGGGGAGCTGTTTTTT.

The chain joins TRBV13 to TRBJ1-2; TRBD1 aligns across 7 bases. CDR1 is PRHDT, CDR2 FYEKMQ, per germline (reference sequence). J gave up 2 bases and V 0 bases, and 3 bases lay outside the gene matches. The CDR3 covers 15 residues. The CDR3 nucleotides are TGTGCCAGCAGCTTAGGACAGGGGAGGAACTATGGCTACACCTTC. Its protein product is CASSLGQGRNYGYTF.

The chain links TRBV9 to TRBJ1-5, with D perhaps matching TRBD1 (5 bases). The V gene's germline CDR1 is SGDLS and CDR2 YYNGEE. The CDR3 covers 15 residues. The ends were cut back, 3 bases at V and 0 bases at J, with 10 bases in the middle. Here the CDR3 reads CASSEGISSNQPQHF. The CDR3 DNA is TGTGCCAGCAGCGAGGGGATTTCTAGCAATCAGCCCCAGCATTTT.